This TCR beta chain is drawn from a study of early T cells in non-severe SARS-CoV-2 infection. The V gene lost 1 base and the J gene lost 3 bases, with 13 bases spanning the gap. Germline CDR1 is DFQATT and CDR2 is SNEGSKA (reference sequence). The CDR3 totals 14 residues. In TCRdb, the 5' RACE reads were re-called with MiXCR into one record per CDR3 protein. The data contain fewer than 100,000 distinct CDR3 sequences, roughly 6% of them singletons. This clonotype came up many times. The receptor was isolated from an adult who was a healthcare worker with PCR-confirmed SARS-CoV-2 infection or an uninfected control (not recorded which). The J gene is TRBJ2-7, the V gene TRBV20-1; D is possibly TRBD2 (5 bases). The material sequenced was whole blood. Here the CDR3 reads CSARGTDSVYEQYF. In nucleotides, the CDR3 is TGCAGTGCTAGAGGGACGGACTCCGTCTACGAGCAGTACTTC.